This T cell receptor beta chain was sequenced during a study of cytomegalovirus exposure and HLA in healthy donors. Study observations and caveats: A later analysis, which compared TCR beta chains of equal frequency, found the HLA-associated ones more clonally expanded. While the bulk of TCR sequences proved rare, some public TCRs turned up in many donors.

Vbeta (60) and Jbeta (13) primers were used in the PCR. Repertoires were generated with immunoSEQ multiplex PCR, while TCRdb's copy carries only in-frame clones and drops some. The sample contains about 130,000 clones, 65% to 80% of which appear only once. About this clone: What it recognizes is unknown.

Losses at the gene ends were 3 bases for V and 1 base for J; bases not matched to a gene: 4. The CDR3 runs 18 residues. Germline CDR1 SGHNT, CDR2 YYREEE (reference sequence). The chain combines TRBV5-4 with TRBJ2-2; 15 nucleotides line up with TRBD2. Source material: PBMCs. The TCR sequence derives from a male donor in good health and CMV-seronegative. The CDR3, as DNA: TGTGCCAGCAGCTCCGGACTAGCGGGGGGGATGAACACCGGGGAGCTGTTTTTT. Its translation: CASSSGLAGGMNTGELFF.